These T cell receptor beta chains were read from a single sample in a study of OX40 agonist ivuxolimab in advanced cancers. Sequencing was performed with immunoSEQ multiplex PCR; in TCRdb, only in-frame clones are kept and a portion is missing. The table has under 70,000 clones, about 89% seen once. The sample here was CD4+ or CD8+ T cells sorted from blood, taken in a trial of the OX40 agonist ivuxolimab. Source of these receptors: an adult with an advanced solid tumor such as melanoma, head and neck, liver or kidney cancer. Both conserved end residues are part of each CDR3. A D gene is named only where the DNA matches it firmly. Not every row has a clone size; where given, it reads once, few, many or a size class.

TRBD2,-,16,TRBV13,TRBJ2-2,TGTGCCAGCAGCTTAGTAGCGGGAGTATACACCGGGGAGCTGTTTTTT,CASSLVAGVYTGELFF
-,-,13,TRBV6-5,TRBJ2-2,TGTGCCAGCAGTTACGAGTCGGCCGGGGAGCTGTTTTTT,CASSYESAGELFF
TRBD1,-,15,TRBV6-1,TRBJ1-2,TGTGCCAGCAGTGAAACCGGGACAGGGCGGGACGGCTACACCTTC,CASSETGTGRDGYTF
-,-,16,TRBV25-1,TRBJ2-1,TGTGCCAGCAGTGAATTGGGTAGCGGAGCCTACAATGAGCAGTTCTTC,CASSELGSGAYNEQFF
-,-,15,TRBV6-5,TRBJ2-7,TGTGCCAGCAGTTACGCCACCTTGAAAACGGGAGAGCAGTACTTC,CASSYATLKTGEQYF
-,-,13,TRBV28,TRBJ1-1,TGTGCCAGCAGTTTATTGGTGAACACTGAAGCTTTCTTT,CASSLLVNTEAFF
-,once,15,TRBV4-3,TRBJ1-4,TGCGCCAGCAGCCGCCGTCCGGGAACTAATGAAAAACTGTTTTTT,CASSRRPGTNEKLFF
-,-,14,TRBV5-1,TRBJ2-3,TGCGCCAGCAGCTTTGGGCACGGGACGGATACGCAGTATTTT,CASSFGHGTDTQYF
TRBD1,-,14,TRBV2,TRBJ2-1,TGTGCCAGCAGTCGACAGGGGGCCTACAATGAGCAGTTCTTC,CASSRQGAYNEQFF
-,-,15,TRBV10-3,TRBJ2-3,TGTGCCATCAAAGGGCGTTCGACTAGCACAGATACGCAGTATTTT,CAIKGRSTSTDTQYF
-,-,14,TRBV7-3,TRBJ2-1,TGTGCCAGCAGCTTAACGGGGGGAAGGGACGAGCAGTTCTTC,CASSLTGGRDEQFF
-,-,16,TRBV10-3,TRBJ1-3,TGTGCCATCAGTTGGACGGGGGAAAGGTCCGGAAACACCATATATTTT,CAISWTGERSGNTIYF
-,-,15,TRBV9,TRBJ2-5,TGTGCCAGCAGCGTTAGTGGACAGCACCAAGAGACCCAGTACTTC,CASSVSGQHQETQYF